This T cell receptor beta chain derives from a study of beta chain features in type 1 diabetes. Points from the study as a whole: In these data, an HLA type influence on TCRB rearrangement remained unresolved. Significant though moderate, a shortening of TCRB CDR3s appeared in all four CD4+ subsets of Type 1 diabetes patients. PCR, the amplification step, might favor shorter templates, equally in patients and controls.

A heparinised blood draw that averaged about 120 mL was obtained once from each donor. About this clone: As yet, its antigen is unknown.

V shed 6 bases, J shed 4 bases, and the junction held 3 bases outside the gene matches. The CDR3 sequence is 13 residues long. CDR1 is SGHNT and CDR2 is YENEEA in the germline V gene. Sequenced material consisted of expressed TCRB transcripts (all of the isolated RNA was reverse transcribed). Produced via immunoSEQ multiplex PCR; TCRdb's table is partial and in-frame only. The profile shows about 340,000 clones, about 13% of them singletons. This clonotype originated in a young woman with type 1 diabetes. What was sequenced was naive CD4+ T cells from blood. The V and J genes are TRBV11-3 and TRBJ2-3; 8 nucleotides agree with TRBD1. The CDR3 spells CASRDRVSDTQYF. For the CDR3, the DNA is TGTGCCAGCAGGGACAGGGTTTCAGATACGCAGTATTTT.